Listed here are 30 T cell receptor beta chains from one sample, sequenced in a study of cytomegalovirus exposure and HLA in healthy donors. The PCR ran on 60 Vbeta and 13 Jbeta primers. Using immunoSEQ multiplex PCR, the repertoire was profiled, and TCRdb retains in-frame clones only, with some absent. Among tens of thousands of clones, 68% were seen once, and the ten largest hold 3% to 5%. The sequencing sample was made of PBMCs. These receptors were obtained from a man aged 40-55 years in good health and CMV-seronegative.

The chain has TRBV4-2 and TRBJ2-1; 8 nucleotides align to TRBD2. This CDR3 is built from 16 residues. J was trimmed by 7 bases and V by 0 bases; bases with no gene match: 8. CDR1 is LGHNA and CDR2 is YNFKEQ in the germline V gene. The CDR3 region has the DNA TGTGCCAGCAGCCAAGATCCCAGCGGGGGTACTAATGAGCAGTTCTTC. Its translation: CASSQDPSGGTNEQFF.

This clone was counted only a few times. The chain has TRBV15 and TRBJ2-5, with D unclear. The CDR3 is made up of 12 amino acids. Germline V gene lookup returns CDR1 LNHNV and CDR2 YYDKDF (reference sequence). V was trimmed by 4 bases and J by 5 bases, leaving 8 bases between them. The CDR3 nucleotides are TGTGCCACCAGCACTAGAGAGGAGACCCAGTACTTC. Translation gives CATSTREETQYF.

The chain employs TRBV6-5 and TRBJ2-7, with 7 bases identical to TRBD1. The trim removed 5 bases at V and 2 bases at J, leaving 6 bases unmatched. This CDR3 comprises 14 residues. The germline V gene has CDR1 MNHEY and CDR2 SVGAGI. For the CDR3, the DNA is TGTGCCAGCAGTACCTCGGGACAGACCTACGAGCAGTACTTC. This gives the protein CASSTSGQTYEQYF.

The chain combines TRBV6-1 with TRBJ2-7; 7 nucleotides line up with TRBD2. The CDR3 runs to 15 residues. In germline, CDR1 is MNHNS, CDR2 SASEGT. The V and J ends lost 2 bases and 3 bases, in that order; junction bases with no gene match: 7. CDR3 protein: CASSEFWEGGYEQYF. The CDR3 DNA is TGTGCCAGCAGTGAATTCTGGGAGGGTGGCTACGAGCAGTACTTC.

This clone has a handful of counts. The rearrangement links TRBV7-9 to TRBJ2-5, with D possibly TRBD2 on 5 matching bases. Germline CDR1 reads SEHNR; CDR2 reads FQNEAQ (reference sequence). The length of the CDR3 is 12 residues. V was trimmed by 5 bases and J by 5 bases, leaving 9 bases between them. The CDR3 DNA is TGTGCCAGCAGCGGGCGAGGGGAGACCCAGTACTTC. Protein: CASSGRGETQYF.

This chain connects TRBV6-5 to TRBJ1-4, with TRBD1 identical over 7 bases. The CDR3 contains 14 residues. The germline CDR1 and CDR2 sequences are MNHEY and SVGAGI. With 4 bases clipped from V and 8 bases from J, the junction kept 7 bases outside the gene matches. CDR3 sequence reads: CASSSRTGGEKLFF. The CDR3 bases are TGTGCCAGCAGTTCCCGGACAGGAGGGGAAAAACTGTTTTTT.

On this clone: At one boundary the junction diverges from the germline segment, which might be a read error. V usage is TRBV28 and J usage is TRBJ1-1, with no clear D. The CDR3 extends over 13 amino acids. CDR1 and CDR2 from the germline V gene are MDHEN and SYDVKM. The CDR3 protein is CVSSLLRKAEAFF. CDR3 DNA sequence: TGTGTCAGCAGTTTATTGCGGAAGGCTGAAGCTTTCTTT.

This clone was detected only a few times. The V call is TRBV4-1, the J call TRBJ2-5; maybe TRBD2 (5 bases). CDR1 is MGHRA, CDR2 YSYEKL, per germline. Trimming took off 0 bases at V and 2 bases at J, with 13 bases between the two ends. The CDR3 loop spans 16 amino acids. The CDR3 region is CASSQDERRAQETQYF. The CDR3 DNA is TGCGCCAGCAGCCAAGATGAGCGGCGGGCACAAGAGACCCAGTACTTC.

The V call is TRBV5-1, the J call TRBJ2-6; the D gene is possibly TRBD2 (6 bases). The V gene lost 4 bases and the J gene lost 2 bases, with 13 bases spanning the gap. Per the germline V gene, CDR1 is SGHRS and CDR2 is YFSETQ. This CDR3 region has 16 residues. CDR3 amino acids: CASSPMGGAGANVLTF. In nucleotides, the CDR3 is TGCGCCAGCAGCCCAATGGGGGGAGCTGGGGCCAACGTCCTGACTTTC.

This chain joins TRBV29-1 and TRBJ1-6, with D maybe TRBD1 (5 bases). Germline loops: CDR1 SQVTM, CDR2 ANQGSEA. CDR3 size: 13 residues. Between the trimmed V and J ends, which lost 7 bases and 9 bases, there was a span of 16 bases. The CDR3 spells CSAAKGIGSPLHF. CDR3 bases: TGCAGCGCCGCGAAGGGGATAGGTTCACCCCTCCACTTT.

J is TRBJ1-3 and V is TRBV5-4; D possibly corresponds to TRBD1 (6 bases). With 4 bases removed from V and 1 base from J, the gap between germline ends came to 21 bases. The CDR3 totals 18 residues. Germline lookup yields CDR1 SGHNT and CDR2 YYREEE (reference sequence). The CDR3 protein is CASSRRGGPQVSGNTIYF. The CDR3 DNA reads as TGTGCCAGCAGCCGGAGGGGGGGGCCTCAGGTTTCTGGAAACACCATATATTTT.

This chain links TRBV5-4 with TRBJ2-7, with D possibly TRBD2 on 5 matching bases. In germline, CDR1 is SGHNT, CDR2 YYREEE (reference sequence). There are 14 residues in the CDR3. Trimming shortened V by 0 bases and J by 3 bases, and 10 bases separated the two germline ends. This CDR3 is CASSLEGAGYEQYF. The DNA of the CDR3 is TGTGCCAGCAGCTTGGAGGGAGCAGGCTACGAGCAGTACTTC.

The rearrangement links TRBV27 to TRBJ2-1; no clear D gene. With 0 bases removed from V and 7 bases from J, the gap between germline ends came to 7 bases. Germline CDR1 reads MNHEY; CDR2 reads SMNVEV (reference sequence). The CDR3 extends over 13 amino acids. This CDR3 is CASSLSKANEQFF. The CDR3 DNA reads as TGTGCCAGCAGTTTATCGAAAGCAAATGAGCAGTTCTTC.

J is TRBJ1-2 and V is TRBV6-5; D is perhaps TRBD1 (6 bases). Trimming took 4 bases from V and 1 from J, leaving 13 bases between them. CDR1 is MNHEY and CDR2 is SVGAGI in the germline V gene. This CDR3 is built from 15 residues. The CDR3 protein is CASSSPGHLNYGYTF. The CDR3 DNA is TGTGCCAGCAGTTCGCCGGGACACCTTAACTATGGCTACACCTTC.

V is TRBV6-6 and J is TRBJ2-5; D is possibly TRBD1 (8 bases). The CDR3 extends over 15 amino acids. The germline CDR1 and CDR2 sequences are MNHNY and SVGAGI (reference sequence). Trimming left V 6 bases short and J 5 bases short, with 19 bases between. The CDR3 coding sequence is TGTGCCAGCAGGGACAGGGAGGGAAAGGGTGAGACCCAGTACTTC. Translation gives CASRDREGKGETQYF.

The J gene is TRBJ2-1, the V gene TRBV5-5; maybe TRBD2 (7 bases). CDR1 SGHKS and CDR2 YYEKEE come from the germline V gene (reference sequence). The CDR3 totals 16 residues. V gave up 1 base and J gave up 1 base, with 12 bases separating them. CDR3 nucleotide sequence: TGTGCCAGCAGCTTGAGGCGGGGGCCTTCCTACAATGAGCAGTTCTTC. This gives the protein CASSLRRGPSYNEQFF.

With regard to this clone: The final CDR3 position lacks the conserved phenylalanine or tryptophan, pointing to a likely read error. The J gene is TRBJ1-2, the V gene TRBV30; D is possibly TRBD1 (6 bases). Trimming shortened V by 0 bases and J by 2 bases, and 7 bases separated the two germline ends. The germline V gene has CDR1 GTSNPN and CDR2 SVGIG (reference sequence). The CDR3 is made up of 13 amino acids. In DNA form, the CDR3 reads TGTGCCTGGAGTGTTGGACAGAACTATGGCTACACCCTC. Its translation is CAWSVGQNYGYTL.

J is TRBJ2-5 and V is TRBV9; 8 bases match TRBD2. CDR3 length equals 16 residues. CDR1 SGDLS and CDR2 YYNGEE come from the germline V gene. Losses at the gene ends were 0 bases for V and 1 base for J; bases not matched to a gene: 5. CDR3: CASSVGGGGPQETQYF. The DNA of the CDR3 is TGTGCCAGCAGCGTAGGGGGCGGGGGGCCCCAAGAGACCCAGTACTTC.

The CDR3 DNA reads as TGTGCCAGCAGCTCGGAGCGGGGGACCGTCACAGATACGCAGTATTTT. It yields the protein CASSSERGTVTDTQYF. This rearrangement joins TRBV7-6 to TRBJ2-3; TRBD2 agrees at 8 bases. V trimming: 4 bases; J trimming: 2 bases; junction bases outside the gene matches: 8. This CDR3 spans 16 amino acids. The germline CDR1 and CDR2 sequences are SGHVS and FNYEAQ.

The chain joins TRBV28 to TRBJ1-6; no clear D. V lost 6 bases and J lost 7, with 13 bases in between. Germline lookup yields CDR1 MDHEN and CDR2 SYDVKM. This CDR3 has 14 amino acids. The CDR3 nucleotides read TGTGCCAGCAGCCCTAGAGGGAGCAATTCACCCCTCCACTTT. It is translated as CASSPRGSNSPLHF.

The V call is TRBV18, the J call TRBJ2-5, with D possibly TRBD1 on 6 matching bases. Per germline, CDR1 KGHSH and CDR2 LQKENI. With 3 bases removed from V and 3 bases from J, the gap between germline ends came to 14 bases. The CDR3 loop spans 15 amino acids. DNA for the CDR3: TGTGCCAGCTCACCCTACCCGGGACAAAAAGAGACCCAGTACTTC. Residues: CASSPYPGQKETQYF.

This clone appeared once. The chain couples TRBV7-9 to TRBJ1-6; 7 bases are shared with TRBD1. Germline V CDR1 and CDR2: SEHNR, FQNEAQ (reference sequence). The CDR3 runs to 17 residues. The V segment lost 5 bases and the J segment 10 bases; nucleotides outside the gene matches: 17. CDR3 sequence reads: CASSLRTGLSDGSPLHF. CDR3 DNA: TGTGCCAGCAGCCTACGGACAGGTTTATCTGATGGATCACCCCTCCACTTT.

The chain employs TRBV9 and TRBJ2-7, with 9 bases aligning to TRBD1. The germline gives CDR1 SGDLS, CDR2 YYNGEE. V shed 2 bases and J 4 bases; nucleotides not matched to a gene: 4. This CDR3 spans 14 amino acids. The CDR3 protein is CASSVGTGTYEQYF. CDR3 coding DNA: TGTGCCAGCAGCGTCGGGACAGGGACTTACGAGCAGTACTTC.

The rearrangement joins TRBV7-2 to TRBJ2-3, with unresolved D. CDR1 is SGHTA, CDR2 FQGNSA, per germline. V dropped 0 bases and J dropped 0 bases, with 4 bases sitting between them. There are 14 residues in the CDR3. CDR3 sequence reads: CASSLATSTDTQYF. Here the CDR3 DNA reads TGTGCCAGCAGCTTAGCGACTAGCACAGATACGCAGTATTTT.

V and J are TRBV14 and TRBJ1-3; D call uncertain. V shed 6 bases and J shed 0 bases, with 9 bases lying between them. Germline V CDR1 and CDR2: SGHDN, FVKESK. The length of the CDR3 is 14 residues. CDR3 amino acids: CASRAYSSGNTIYF. In nucleotides, the CDR3 is TGTGCCAGCAGGGCGTACAGCTCTGGAAACACCATATATTTT.

The chain couples TRBV6-5 to TRBJ1-1; TRBD1 is a possible D gene (6 bases). The germline V and J ends were trimmed by 0 bases and 1 base, with 6 bases remaining between them. Germline CDR1 is MNHEY and CDR2 is SVGAGI. This CDR3 comprises 14 residues. The CDR3 DNA sequence: TGTGCCAGCAGTTACTCGACAGGGAACACTGAAGCTTTCTTT. It specifies CASSYSTGNTEAFF.

This clone showed up just once. The rearrangement links TRBV7-2 to TRBJ1-3; unclear D gene. The CDR3 loop spans 15 amino acids. V was cut by 4 bases and J by 1 base, with 11 bases left in between. CDR1 SGHTA and CDR2 FQGNSA come from the germline V gene. CDR3 sequence reads: CASSSESGSGNTIYF. As DNA, the CDR3 is TGTGCCAGCAGCTCCGAATCGGGTTCTGGAAACACCATATATTTT.

This CDR3 reads CASSLRRENTEAFF. In DNA, the CDR3 is TGTGCCAGCAGCTTACGGAGAGAGAACACTGAAGCTTTCTTT. This chain uses TRBV7-2 with TRBJ1-1, with D uncertain. The germline V gene encodes CDR1 SGHTA and CDR2 FQGNSA. Trimming pared 2 bases from V and 1 base from J, leaving 8 bases between. The CDR3 consists of 14 residues.

The chain employs TRBV7-8 and TRBJ2-3; D is ambiguous. Trimming took off 1 base at V and 1 base at J, with 12 bases between the two ends. The germline V gene has CDR1 SGHVS and CDR2 FQNEAQ. The CDR3 sequence is 16 residues long. The CDR3 DNA reads as TGTGCCAGCAGCTTAGTCTTTGGGCAGCGCACAGATACGCAGTATTTT. It specifies CASSLVFGQRTDTQYF.

The chain links TRBV10-3 to TRBJ2-3; TRBD2 matches 12 bases. V lost 6 bases and J lost 5; bases outside the gene matches: 6. The CDR3 loop spans 15 amino acids. Germline CDR1 reads ENHRY; CDR2 reads SYGVKD. CDR3 region: CAISPTSGGVDTQYF. As DNA, the CDR3 is TGTGCCATCAGCCCGACTAGCGGGGGAGTAGATACGCAGTATTTT.